The present T cell receptor (beta chain) was sequenced within a study of esophageal squamous cell carcinoma tumors (dated by TCRdb to the early 2020s). Regarding the study in general: Patients were split into immuno relation high and low groups by principal component analysis with K-means clustering of immunohistochemical T-cell and checkpoint marker values. Across the roughly 10 cases, about 1,700,000 TCRalpha and some 1,300,000 TCRbeta total reads were obtained, of which approximately 33,000 and 36,000 were unique. TCR sequencing was performed on approximately ten patients, consisting of five randomly selected high immuno relation cases and five background-matched low immuno relation cases. A wider cohort of under 55 surgically treated esophageal squamous cell carcinoma patients in Japan was included, comprising around 21 high and about 32 low immuno relation cases. The study aimed to assess TCR repertoire diversity and shared TCR repertoires of T cells within the tumor environment of esophageal squamous cell carcinoma. Overall results and qualifications from the work: The high and low immuno relation groups did not differ in total TCR repertoire counts, but the high immuno relation group had more significant repertoire counts. Only a few cases were included in the TCR repertoire analysis, and no investigation at the CDR3 clonotype level was performed. Because TCRalphabeta repertoire variation was large, shared V|J recombination candidates may have been selected by chance. In about 30% of the 10 cases, a single TCRalpha VJ recombination dominated, and TCRalpha diversity seemed to be reduced. Because TCRalpha and TCRbeta chains were sequenced separately, chain pairing and recognized antigens remained unknown.

By how much of the sample it makes up, this clonotype is medium-sized (0.01 to 0.1%). Its antigen is currently not known. No much larger clonotype is one base removed from it; base qualities were not supplied. The library was produced with 5' RACE. A PCR using KAPA HiFi with TCRalpha or TCRbeta constant-region primers and a P20EA primer was followed by a nested second PCR with CA2 or CB2. Amplification of TCR genes was performed by unbiased adaptor ligation RT-PCR, in which reverse transcription was carried out with Superscript III and a polyT18-containing BSL-18E primer. Following second-strand synthesis and blunting, the P10EA/P20EA adaptor was ligated to the 5' end of the cDNA, and NotI digestion was then performed. Both the first and second PCRs consisted of 20 to 25 cycles of 98 degrees C for 20 s, 65 degrees C for 30 s and 72 degrees C for 1 min. Amplicons were indexed with the Nextera XT Index kit v2 Set A, pooled in equimolar amounts and quantified on a Qubit 2.0 Fluorometer. Sequencing was carried out on the Illumina MiSeq platform with 2x300 bp paired-end reads. The source study handled its data this way. Repertoire Genesis software ver.1.0 assigned each read to V and J genes according to the highest identity with IMGT reference sequences. CDR3 was defined as the region from Cys104 to Phe118 plus Gly119 and was translated, and unique sequence reads were defined by distinct V, J and CDR3 amino acids. Shared V|J combinations were chosen if significant in both a Fisher's exact test in edgeR and a Mann Whitney U test. After singletons were removed and 500 repertoire combinations were bootstrapped, the repertoire dissimilarity index was calculated with the R rdi package. TCRdb reprocessed the public reads (quality trimming at Q25 with fastp, clone calling with MiXCR) and kept in-frame beta chains. Every entry covers one CDR3 protein and lists the most common genes and DNA from its rows. The V and J calls, along with clone size, are taken from TCRdb and not from the paper's own processing. This sample lists 1,200 or so distinct CDR3 sequences; around an eighth were detected once. Roughly 31% of the sample is taken by the ten largest.

Enrollment excluded patients who had received neoadjuvant chemotherapy or who had no clinical information. The TCR-sequenced cases shown were male, and subtotal esophagectomy with 2- or 3-field lymphadenectomy was performed in the TCR-sequenced cases shown. RNA was isolated from bulk tumor tissue sections using a Qiagen AllPrep kit, and no T-cell sorting was performed. Until RNA extraction, small sections of tumor tissue removed at surgery were kept in RNAlater reagent at -80 degrees C. Specimen: tumor tissue. The sequence derives from a man aged 50 or older with esophageal squamous cell carcinoma.

DNA sequence: TGCAGCGTTGCGGGAAGGGACAATGGCTACACCTTC. This gives the protein CSVAGRDNGYTF. The chain links TRBV29-1 with TRBJ1-2, and perhaps TRBD1 as D gene, on 6 matching bases. At the junction V is shortened by 4 bases and J by 6 bases, with 12 bases in between. In the germline V gene, CDR1 corresponds to SQVTM and CDR2 to ANQGSEA. Including cysteine and phenylalanine, the CDR3 has 12 amino acids. The CDR3 DNA has 36 bases and is translated from base 1.